A selection of T cell receptor beta chains follows, all from one sample in a study of blood T cell repertoires in COVID-19. Generated by immunoSEQ multiplex PCR, the TCRdb table keeps only in-frame clones and is missing some. The sample lists 55,000 to 90,000 clones; more than 80% were seen once. Material for sequencing was peripheral blood. The receptor source for this set is a woman aged 80 or over with active or convalescent COVID-19. The CDR3 runs from the conserved cysteine through the conserved F or W. A D gene is named only where the DNA matches it firmly. Clone size, where shown, is once, few, many, or a class for clones that have expanded.

CDR3 DNA	CDR3 protein	J gene	V gene	clone size	D gene
TGTGCCAGCAGTTTATATGGTAGCGGGGAGACCGGGGAGCTGTTTTTT	CASSLYGSGETGELFF	TRBJ2-2	TRBV27	-	TRBD2
TGTGCCAGTCCGACGAACAGGGAGTTGTATTTCTTT	CASPTNRELYFF	TRBJ1-1	TRBV27	once	-
TGTGCCGCGAGGGGGGGAACTGAAGCTTTCTTT	CAARGGTEAFF	TRBJ1-1	TRBV28	-	-
TGTGCCAGCAGCGTAACGGGGAACACTGAAGCTTTCTTT	CASSVTGNTEAFF	TRBJ1-1	TRBV9	-	-
TGTGCCAGCAGTAACAGGGGGTCGGAACCCACGAACACTGAAGCTTTCTTT	CASSNRGSEPTNTEAFF	TRBJ1-1	TRBV6-2/TRBV6-3	-	TRBD1
TGCAGTGCTAGTAATTACAGGGCATCTGAAGCTTTCTTT	CSASNYRASEAFF	TRBJ1-1	TRBV20-1	-	-
TGTGCCAGCATTATGGGGCGGACAGCCGACAATGAGCAGTTCTTC	CASIMGRTADNEQFF	TRBJ2-1	TRBV2	-	-
TGTGCCAGCAGCCTATACGGACAGGTTGATGGCAATCAGCCCCAGCATTTT	CASSLYGQVDGNQPQHF	TRBJ1-5	TRBV7-8	-	TRBD1
TGTGCCAGCTCACCGCGGGGACAGATCAATCAGCCCCAGCATTTT	CASSPRGQINQPQHF	TRBJ1-5	TRBV18	-	TRBD1
TGTGCCAGCAGTGAAAGCCTAGCGGGGGCGGGCACAGATACGCAGTATTTT	CASSESLAGAGTDTQYF	TRBJ2-3	TRBV6-4	-	TRBD2
TGTGCCAGCAGCTTCGGGGGTTTCGAGACCCAGTACTTC	CASSFGGFETQYF	TRBJ2-5	TRBV5-4	-	-
TGTGCCAGCAGCTTAGTTGGCCAGGGAGGAAACACCATATATTTT	CASSLVGQGGNTIYF	TRBJ1-3	TRBV7-2	-	-
TGTGCCAGCATCCTAGGACTCTTGGGGACTGAAGCTTTCTTT	CASILGLLGTEAFF	TRBJ1-1	TRBV2	-	-
TGCGCCAGCAGCTCATCAGGGGGTTACACTGAAGCTTTCTTT	CASSSSGGYTEAFF	TRBJ1-1	TRBV5-1	few	TRBD1
TGTGCCAGCAGCTGGCCAGACACTGAAGCTTTCTTT	CASSWPDTEAFF	TRBJ1-1	TRBV5-4	-	-
TGCGCCAGCAGCTTGGATCCGTCTGGGGCCAACGTCCTGACTTTC	CASSLDPSGANVLTF	TRBJ2-6	TRBV5-1	few	-
TGCGCCAGCAGCTACGGACAGATCTCGACCGGGGAGCTGTTTTTT	CASSYGQISTGELFF	TRBJ2-2	TRBV5-1	-	-
TGCGCCAGCAGCCAAGATCGGGGACAGGGGGCGAGGAAAACAGATACGCAGTATTTT	CASSQDRGQGARKTDTQYF	TRBJ2-3	TRBV4-3	once	TRBD1
TGTGCCAGCACGACCAGGGTTTTCGCTAACTATGGCTACACCTTC	CASTTRVFANYGYTF	TRBJ1-2	TRBV2	-	-
TGTGCCAGCAGCGTAGTCGACGAGGGATATGGCTACACCTTC	CASSVVDEGYGYTF	TRBJ1-2	TRBV9	-	-
TGTGCCAGCAGCTTAGGGACAGGCGGCGTCCCCCAGCATTTT	CASSLGTGGVPQHF	TRBJ1-5	TRBV7-2	-	TRBD1
TGTGCCAGCAGCTACGGGACAGGGTACTACGAGCAGTACTTC	CASSYGTGYYEQYF	TRBJ2-7	TRBV7-9	-	TRBD1
TGTGCCAGCAGCCAAACAGGGGACACTGAAGCTTTCTTT	CASSQTGDTEAFF	TRBJ1-1	TRBV6-5	-	TRBD1
TGTGCTACCACCCGGGACAATACTGAAGCTTTCTTT	CATTRDNTEAFF	TRBJ1-1	TRBV12-5	once	-
TGCGCCTCCCGGGGACTTTTGAACACTGAAGCTTTCTTT	CASRGLLNTEAFF	TRBJ1-1	TRBV5-1	-	-
TGCGCCAGCAGTGAGTTGGACAGGTCTACCCGCTCCTACGAGCAGTACTTC	CASSELDRSTRSYEQYF	TRBJ2-7	TRBV10-2	once	TRBD1
TGTGCCAGCAGCGTAAGCGGGGGATATTCCACAGATACGCAGTATTTT	CASSVSGGYSTDTQYF	TRBJ2-3	TRBV7-2	few	TRBD2
TGTGCCAGTAGTGTCGGACTCCAAGGCCATACGCAGTATTTT	CASSVGLQGHTQYF	TRBJ2-3	TRBV19	-	-
TGTGCCAGCAGTTACGACAGGGGCCCCTACGAGCAGTACTTC	CASSYDRGPYEQYF	TRBJ2-7	TRBV6-2/TRBV6-3	-	TRBD1
TGTGCCAGCAGCGACAGGATTGGTACAGATACGCAGTATTTT	CASSDRIGTDTQYF	TRBJ2-3	TRBV28	-	-
TGTGCCAGCAGCTTAGAGGGGGCCTATACCATATACGAGCAGTACTTC	CASSLEGAYTIYEQYF	TRBJ2-7	TRBV11-2	-	-
TGTGCCAGCAGCTTGGATCCGGGACAGGGGGCGGCTGAAGCTTTCTTT	CASSLDPGQGAAEAFF	TRBJ1-1	TRBV5-4	-	TRBD1
TGCGCCAGCAGCCAAGTTTACGACAGCTACGAGCAGTACTTC	CASSQVYDSYEQYF	TRBJ2-7	TRBV4-1	once	-
TGCGCCAGCAGTCAATCGCCCGCAGCACGCCCACTAAAGAACACCGGGGAGCTGTTTTTT	CASSQSPAARPLKNTGELFF	TRBJ2-2	TRBV23-1	-	-
TGTGCCAGCAGTTACGCTTCCCCAGGGGGATCTACCTACGAGCAGTACTTC	CASSYASPGGSTYEQYF	TRBJ2-7	TRBV6-2/TRBV6-3	-	TRBD1
TGTGCCAGCAGCCTGGACAGGGGAACTGAAGCTTTCTTT	CASSLDRGTEAFF	TRBJ1-1	TRBV6-6	-	TRBD1
TGTGCCAGTAGTATGTCGTCAGGGGGGAGCTCCTACAATGAGCAGTTCTTC	CASSMSSGGSSYNEQFF	TRBJ2-1	TRBV19	once	-
TGTGCCAGCAGCGTAGTTGGACAAGGGACGCAGTATTTT	CASSVVGQGTQYF	TRBJ2-3	TRBV9	-	-
TGTGCCAGCAGCTTAAGGACAGAGAATGGCTACACCTTC	CASSLRTENGYTF	TRBJ1-2	TRBV5-4	few	-
TGCGCCAGCAGCCGGACTAGCGGGGACACAGATACGCAGTATTTT	CASSRTSGDTDTQYF	TRBJ2-3	TRBV5-1	-	TRBD2
TGTGCCAGCAGTTACTCCCAGGGCCAGGGCTACACCTTC	CASSYSQGQGYTF	TRBJ1-2	TRBV6-5	-	-
TGTGCCAGCAGTCCCCTTAGCGGGGGGCCCTACAATGAGCAGTTCTTC	CASSPLSGGPYNEQFF	TRBJ2-1	TRBV5-5	-	TRBD2
TGTGCCAGCAGCGAGACAGGGAAAGGGTATAATTCACCCCTCCACTTT	CASSETGKGYNSPLHF	TRBJ1-6	TRBV9	-	TRBD1
TGTGCCAGCAGTGAATTTGAGGTGAGGAATACTGAAGCTTTCTTT	CASSEFEVRNTEAFF	TRBJ1-1	TRBV6-1	-	-
TGTGCCAGTAGTGAGGGTCGGAATCAGCCCCAGCATTTT	CASSEGRNQPQHF	TRBJ1-5	TRBV19	-	-
TGTGCCAGTAGTCCGGGGGGCTCAAACTATGGCTACACCTTC	CASSPGGSNYGYTF	TRBJ1-2	TRBV19	-	-
TGTGCCAGCAGCCCCGGACAACTCGGGGAGCTGTTTTTT	CASSPGQLGELFF	TRBJ2-2	TRBV7-9	-	-
TGCGCCAGCAGTCTTGGGCCTTCCTCGGAGACCCAGTACTTC	CASSLGPSSETQYF	TRBJ2-5	TRBV5-1	-	-
TGTGCCAGCAGTTACCTCCGGACTAGCGGGGGCTTGGGCTACGGGGAGCTGTTTTTT	CASSYLRTSGGLGYGELFF	TRBJ2-2	TRBV6-2/TRBV6-3	-	TRBD2
TGTGCCAGCAGCCAAGAATCTGCCAGGGGAGTCGGTGGCTACACCTTC	CASSQESARGVGGYTF	TRBJ1-2	TRBV3-1/TRBV3-2	-	-
TGCGCCAGCAGCCAGGGGCAGCTGAGCTCCTATAATTCACCCCTCCACTTT	CASSQGQLSSYNSPLHF	TRBJ1-6	TRBV4-3	-	-
TGTGCCAGCAGTTTCGAGGTTCAGCCCCAGCATTTT	CASSFEVQPQHF	TRBJ1-5	TRBV28	medium-sized	-
TGCGCCAGCAGCTCGATGGCGGGGGATACTTACAATGAGCAGTTCTTC	CASSSMAGDTYNEQFF	TRBJ2-1	TRBV5-1	-	TRBD2
TGTGCCAGCACTCTACTTGCAGGGGGCGGAGAAAAACTGTTTTTT	CASTLLAGGGEKLFF	TRBJ1-4	TRBV6-5	-	TRBD1
TGTGCCAGCAGCTTGGGAAGTCAGGGGACGACCGGGGAGCTGTTTTTT	CASSLGSQGTTGELFF	TRBJ2-2	TRBV5-4	-	-
TGTGCCAGCAGTTACGTTACGGGACTAGCGGGGGGCTACAATGAGCAGTTCTTC	CASSYVTGLAGGYNEQFF	TRBJ2-1	TRBV6-2/TRBV6-3	-	TRBD2
TGTGCCAGCAGTGACTCGTATAGCGGGGGGGCGGCTGAGCAGTTCTTC	CASSDSYSGGAAEQFF	TRBJ2-1	TRBV6-4	-	TRBD2